The clone carrying this T cell receptor (beta chain) appeared a few times. Unique molecular identifiers were incorporated when the TCRbeta library was constructed. TCRdb used MiXCR to reprocess the PCR reads, holding one entry per CDR3 protein. The data contain over 550,000 distinct CDR3 sequences, about 11% of them singletons. The data were taken from a study of T-cell reconstitution after alpha-beta-depleted transplantation in children. V lost 7 bases to trimming and J lost 3 bases, with 16 bases between them. Germline V lookup: CDR1 MDHEN, CDR2 SYDVKM. The CDR3 runs 14 residues. The receptor comes from a human donor who donated a stem cell graft to a child with acute myeloid leukemia. The chain links TRBV28 to TRBJ2-7; D not certain. The sample in question was PBMCs from the stem cell graft donor, obtained from the stem cell graft. The CDR3 loop reads CASKMPGDYYEQYF. The CDR3 nucleotides are TGTGCCAGCAAAATGCCCGGTGATTACTACGAGCAGTACTTC.